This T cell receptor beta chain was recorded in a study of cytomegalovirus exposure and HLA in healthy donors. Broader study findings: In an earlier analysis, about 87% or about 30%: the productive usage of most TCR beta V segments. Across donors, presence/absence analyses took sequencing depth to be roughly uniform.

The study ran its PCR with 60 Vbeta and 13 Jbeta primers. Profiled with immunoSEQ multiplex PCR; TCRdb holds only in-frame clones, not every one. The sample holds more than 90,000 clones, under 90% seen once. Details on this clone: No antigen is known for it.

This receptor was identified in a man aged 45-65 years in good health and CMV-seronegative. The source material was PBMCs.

The CDR3 DNA is TGCGCCAGCAGCTCGTCCCGGGACAGGGGGGAGACCCAGTACTTC. Amino acid sequence: CASSSSRDRGETQYF. The V and J genes are TRBV5-1 and TRBJ2-5; 11 bases match TRBD1. Unmatched junction bases numbered 6, after V lost 3 bases and J lost 5 bases. The CDR3 sequence is 15 residues long. Per the germline V gene, CDR1 is SGHRS and CDR2 is YFSETQ.